The 10 T cell receptor beta chains reported below all come from one sample, sequenced in a study of shared clonotypes between healthy human individuals. Positive CCR7 selection of CD45RO-negative cells yielded the naive CD8 cells, and terminally differentiated effector memory CD45RA+ cells were excluded. Sequencing used immunoSEQ multiplex PCR; TCRdb keeps in-frame clones, though not all of them. Of around 2.1 million clones listed, about 93% are singletons. Sequencing was done on a sample of naive CD8+ T cells from PBMCs. The receptors were sampled from a man between 18 and 35 years old in good health. Some clones in this sample may be carry-over from other donors' samples.

The chain combines TRBV28 with TRBJ1-5; no firm D call. The CDR3 covers 13 residues. Trimming removed 8 bases from V and 6 bases from J, with 14 bases in between. Germline V CDR1 and CDR2: MDHEN, SYDVKM. CDR3 protein: CASRGGRGQPQHF. The CDR3 DNA reads as TGTGCCAGCCGCGGAGGGCGCGGTCAGCCCCAGCATTTT.

This chain uses TRBV7-6 with TRBJ2-3; D call uncertain. This CDR3 region has 16 residues. V was clipped by 6 bases and J by 0 bases, with 16 bases between them. Germline CDR1 SGHVS, CDR2 FNYEAQ. The CDR3 DNA sequence: TGTGCCAGCAGTGCTACGAGGTCAACTAGCACAGATACGCAGTATTTT. Protein sequence: CASSATRSTSTDTQYF.

This chain uses TRBV6-1 with TRBJ1-1; D is unresolved. The length of the CDR3 is 13 residues. V was cut by 8 bases and J by 5 bases, with 15 bases left in between. Germline V gene data show CDR1 as MNHNS and CDR2 as SASEGT. The CDR3, as DNA: TGTGCCAGCTTGAAACCTGAGGGTACTGAAGCTTTCTTT. This codes for CASLKPEGTEAFF.

The CDR3 is CASSWGRDTQYF. The CDR3 bases are TGTGCCAGCAGCTGGGGAAGGGATACGCAGTATTTT. The chain couples TRBV11-2 to TRBJ2-3, with no clear D. V was trimmed by 4 bases and J by 6 bases, leaving 8 bases between them. Germline lookup yields CDR1 SGHAT and CDR2 FQNNGV. This CDR3 region has 12 residues.

This clone was seen more than once but under ten times. J is TRBJ1-1 and V is TRBV19, with a tentative D call TRBD1 (5 bases). V was clipped by 4 bases and J by 0 bases, with 12 bases between them. Germline CDR1 LNHDA, CDR2 SQIVND (reference sequence). The CDR3 contains 15 residues. For the CDR3, the DNA is TGTGCCAGTAGTAAAGACAGAAACATGAACACTGAAGCTTTCTTT. Translating gives CASSKDRNMNTEAFF.

The chain links TRBV25-1 to TRBJ2-1; 8 bases line up with TRBD1. CDR1 and CDR2 (germline): MGHDK, SYGVNS. The CDR3 consists of 15 residues. J lost 3 bases, V lost 7 bases, and 8 bases had no gene match. CDR3: CASIGGQGLYNEQFF. DNA for the CDR3: TGTGCCAGCATCGGAGGACAGGGCCTCTACAATGAGCAGTTCTTC.

The rearrangement links TRBV6-6 to TRBJ2-7; TRBD1 or TRBD2 may be the D gene (6 bases each). Trimming pared 0 bases from V and 1 base from J, leaving 13 bases between. From germline, CDR1 is MNHNY and CDR2 SVGAGI (reference sequence). CDR3 length: 16 amino acids. CDR3 sequence: CASSYSTGGTSYEQYF. The CDR3 DNA is TGTGCCAGCAGTTACTCTACCGGGGGCACTTCCTACGAGCAGTACTTC.

The gene calls are TRBV9 and TRBJ2-1; D may be TRBD1 (5 bases). The CDR3 contains 14 residues. In germline, CDR1 is SGDLS, CDR2 YYNGEE. Between the trimmed V and J ends, which lost 2 bases and 8 bases, there was a span of 14 bases. CDR3 coding DNA: TGTGCCAGCAGCGTGGACATGTGGTCGCATGAGCAGTTCTTC. It yields the protein CASSVDMWSHEQFF.

The chain joins TRBV15 to TRBJ2-7, with TRBD2 matching over 9 bases. V was clipped by 5 bases and J by 7 bases; unmatched bases: 6. There are 13 residues in the CDR3. Germline V lookup: CDR1 LNHNV, CDR2 YYDKDF (reference sequence). This chain's CDR3 is CATSRSGSGEQYF. DNA of the CDR3: TGTGCCACCAGCCGTAGCGGGAGTGGTGAGCAGTACTTC.

The table lists this clone with a count of one. The chain carries TRBV27 and TRBJ2-3; TRBD2 aligns across 15 bases. Germline assignment: CDR1 MNHEY and CDR2 SMNVEV (reference sequence). With V trimmed by 8 bases and J by 3 bases, 3 bases remained unmatched. The CDR3 totals 15 residues. The CDR3 nucleotides read TGTGCCAGCTCCGGACTAGCGGGAGGGACAGATACGCAGTATTTT. Its protein product is CASSGLAGGTDTQYF.